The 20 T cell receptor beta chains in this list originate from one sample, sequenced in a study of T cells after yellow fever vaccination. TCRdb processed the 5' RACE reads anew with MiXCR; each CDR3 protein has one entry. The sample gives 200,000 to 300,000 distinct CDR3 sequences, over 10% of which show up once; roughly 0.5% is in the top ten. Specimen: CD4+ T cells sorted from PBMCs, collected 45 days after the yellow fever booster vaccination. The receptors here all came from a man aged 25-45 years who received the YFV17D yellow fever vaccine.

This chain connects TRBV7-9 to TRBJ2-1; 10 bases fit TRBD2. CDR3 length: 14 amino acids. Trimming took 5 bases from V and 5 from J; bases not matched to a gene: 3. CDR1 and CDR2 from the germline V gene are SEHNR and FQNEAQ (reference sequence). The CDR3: CASSQGLADNEQFF. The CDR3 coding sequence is TGTGCCAGCAGCCAAGGACTAGCGGACAATGAGCAGTTCTTC.

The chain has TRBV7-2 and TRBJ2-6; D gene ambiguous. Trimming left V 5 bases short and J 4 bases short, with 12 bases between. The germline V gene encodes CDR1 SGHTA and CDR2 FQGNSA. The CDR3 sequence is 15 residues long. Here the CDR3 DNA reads TGTGCCAGCAGCCCCCGGACCGCCGGGGCCAACGTCCTGACTTTC. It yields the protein CASSPRTAGANVLTF.

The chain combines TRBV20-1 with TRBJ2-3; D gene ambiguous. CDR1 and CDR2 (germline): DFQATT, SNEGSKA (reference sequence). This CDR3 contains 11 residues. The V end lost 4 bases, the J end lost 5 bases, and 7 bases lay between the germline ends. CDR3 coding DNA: TGCAGTGCTACACGTAAAGATACGCAGTATTTT. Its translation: CSATRKDTQYF.

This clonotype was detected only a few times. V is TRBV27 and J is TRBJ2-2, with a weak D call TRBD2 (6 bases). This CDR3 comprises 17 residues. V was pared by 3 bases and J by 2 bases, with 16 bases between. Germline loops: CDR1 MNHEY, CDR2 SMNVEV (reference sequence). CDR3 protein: CASSFSGLAINTGELFF. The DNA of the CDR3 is TGTGCCAGCAGTTTTTCAGGGCTAGCGATTAACACCGGGGAGCTGTTTTTT.

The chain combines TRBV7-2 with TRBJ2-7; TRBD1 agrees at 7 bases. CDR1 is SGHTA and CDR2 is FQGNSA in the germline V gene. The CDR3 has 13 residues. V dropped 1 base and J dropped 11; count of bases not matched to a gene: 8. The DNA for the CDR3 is TGTGCCAGCAGCTTAGACGAGGGACAGTGGAAGTACTTC. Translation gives CASSLDEGQWKYF. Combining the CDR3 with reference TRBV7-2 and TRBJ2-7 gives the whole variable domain GAGVSQSPSNKVTEKGKDVELRCDPISGHTALYWYRQSLGQGLEFLIYFQGNSAPDKSGLPSDRFSAERTGGSVSTLTIQRTQQEDSAVYLCASSLDEGQWKYFGPGTRLTVT.

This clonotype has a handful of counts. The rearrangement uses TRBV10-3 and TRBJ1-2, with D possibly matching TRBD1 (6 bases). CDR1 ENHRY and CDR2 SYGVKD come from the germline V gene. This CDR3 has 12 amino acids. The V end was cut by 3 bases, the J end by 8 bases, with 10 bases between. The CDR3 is CAISDEGGGYTF. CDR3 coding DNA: TGTGCCATCAGTGACGAGGGGGGCGGCTACACCTTC.

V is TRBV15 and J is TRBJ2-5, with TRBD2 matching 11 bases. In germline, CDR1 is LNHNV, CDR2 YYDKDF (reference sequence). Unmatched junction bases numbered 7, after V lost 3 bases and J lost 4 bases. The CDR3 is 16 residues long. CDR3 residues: CATSSQTSGVVETQYF. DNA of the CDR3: TGTGCCACCAGCAGCCAGACTAGCGGGGTTGTAGAGACCCAGTACTTC.

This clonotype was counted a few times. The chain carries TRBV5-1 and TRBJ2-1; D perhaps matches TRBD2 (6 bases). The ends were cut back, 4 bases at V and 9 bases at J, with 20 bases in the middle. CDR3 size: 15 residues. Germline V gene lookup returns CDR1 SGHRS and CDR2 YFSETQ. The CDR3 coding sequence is TGCGCCAGCAGCCCTGTCGGACTCCCGCGGGGTGAGCAGTTCTTC. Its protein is CASSPVGLPRGEQFF.

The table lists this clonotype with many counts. CDR3 sequence reads: CSVASMAAKETQYF. The CDR3 region has the DNA TGCAGCGTGGCTTCGATGGCAGCGAAAGAGACCCAGTACTTC. This chain uses TRBV29-1 with TRBJ2-5; D is ambiguous. Trimming pared 6 bases from V and 3 bases from J, leaving 17 bases between. The CDR3 contains 14 residues. The germline V gene has CDR1 SQVTM and CDR2 ANQGSEA.

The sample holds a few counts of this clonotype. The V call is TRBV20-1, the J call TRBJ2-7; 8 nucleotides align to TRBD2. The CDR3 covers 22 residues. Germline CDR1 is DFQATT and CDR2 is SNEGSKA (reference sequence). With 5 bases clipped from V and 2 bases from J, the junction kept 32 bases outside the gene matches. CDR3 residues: CSASVGRGGALRSGGLAYEQYF. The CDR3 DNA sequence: TGCAGTGCTTCCGTTGGCAGGGGAGGGGCCCTAAGGAGCGGGGGTCTCGCCTACGAGCAGTACTTC.

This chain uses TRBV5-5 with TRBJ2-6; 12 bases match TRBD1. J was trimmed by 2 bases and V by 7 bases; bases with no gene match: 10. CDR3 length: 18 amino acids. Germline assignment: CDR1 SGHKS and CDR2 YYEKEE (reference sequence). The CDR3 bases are TGTGCCAGCGGTCTCCAGGGGACAGGGGGCGCTGGGGCCAACGTCCTGACTTTC. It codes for CASGLQGTGGAGANVLTF.

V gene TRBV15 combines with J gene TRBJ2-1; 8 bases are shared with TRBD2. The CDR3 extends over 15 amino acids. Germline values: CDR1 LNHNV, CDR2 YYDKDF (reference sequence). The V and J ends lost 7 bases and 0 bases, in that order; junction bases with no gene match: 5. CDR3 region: CATKLAASSYNEQFF. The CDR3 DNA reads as TGTGCCACCAAACTAGCGGCGAGCTCCTACAATGAGCAGTTCTTC.

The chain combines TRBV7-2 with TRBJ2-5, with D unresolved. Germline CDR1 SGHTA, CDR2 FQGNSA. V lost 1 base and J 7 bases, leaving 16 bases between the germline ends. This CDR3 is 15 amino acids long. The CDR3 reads CASSLDSSALGTQYF. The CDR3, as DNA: TGTGCCAGCAGCTTAGATAGCTCGGCCCTTGGGACCCAGTACTTC.

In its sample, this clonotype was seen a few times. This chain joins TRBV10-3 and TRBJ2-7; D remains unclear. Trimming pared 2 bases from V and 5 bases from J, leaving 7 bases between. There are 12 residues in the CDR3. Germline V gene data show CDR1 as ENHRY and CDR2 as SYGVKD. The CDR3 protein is CAISEARNEQYF. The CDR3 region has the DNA TGTGCCATCAGTGAGGCCAGAAACGAGCAGTACTTC.

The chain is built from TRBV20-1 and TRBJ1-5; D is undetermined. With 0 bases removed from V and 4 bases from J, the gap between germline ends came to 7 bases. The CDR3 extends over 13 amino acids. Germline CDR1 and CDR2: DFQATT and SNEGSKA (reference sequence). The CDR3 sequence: CSARDRGNQPQHF. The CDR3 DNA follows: TGCAGTGCTAGAGATCGAGGGAATCAGCCCCAGCATTTT.

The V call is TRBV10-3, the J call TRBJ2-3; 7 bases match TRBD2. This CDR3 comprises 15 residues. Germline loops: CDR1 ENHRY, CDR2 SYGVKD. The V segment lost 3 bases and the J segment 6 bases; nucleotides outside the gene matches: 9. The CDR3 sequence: CAISEGRVSSDTQYF. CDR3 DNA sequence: TGTGCCATCAGTGAAGGGAGGGTATCTTCGGATACGCAGTATTTT.

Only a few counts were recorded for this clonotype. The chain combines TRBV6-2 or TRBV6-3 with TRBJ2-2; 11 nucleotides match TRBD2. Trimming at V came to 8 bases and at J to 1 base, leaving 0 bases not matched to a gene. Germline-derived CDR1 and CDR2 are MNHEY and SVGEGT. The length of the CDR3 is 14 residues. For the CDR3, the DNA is TGTGCCAGCGGACTAGCGGGGAACACCGGGGAGCTGTTTTTT. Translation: CASGLAGNTGELFF.

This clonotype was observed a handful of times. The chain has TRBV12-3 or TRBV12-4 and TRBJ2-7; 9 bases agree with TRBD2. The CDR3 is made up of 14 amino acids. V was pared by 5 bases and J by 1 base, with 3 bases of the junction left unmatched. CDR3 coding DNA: TGTGCCAGCAGTCATAGCGGGAGTTCCTACGAGCAGTACTTC. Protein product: CASSHSGSSYEQYF.

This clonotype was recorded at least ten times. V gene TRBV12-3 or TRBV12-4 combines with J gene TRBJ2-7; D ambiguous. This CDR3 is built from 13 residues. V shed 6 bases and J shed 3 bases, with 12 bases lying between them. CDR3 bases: TGTGCCAGCAGCATAGGATCCAGCTACGAGCAGTACTTC. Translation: CASSIGSSYEQYF.

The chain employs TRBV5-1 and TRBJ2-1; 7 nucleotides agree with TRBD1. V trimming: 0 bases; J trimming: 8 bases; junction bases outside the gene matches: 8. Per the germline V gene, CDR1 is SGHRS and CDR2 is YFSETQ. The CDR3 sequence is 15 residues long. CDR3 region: CASSLAPTGKDEQFF. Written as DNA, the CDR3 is TGCGCCAGCAGCTTGGCTCCGACAGGGAAGGATGAGCAGTTCTTC.